Presented here are 32 T cell receptor beta chains from one specimen sequenced in a study of T cells expressing NK-cell markers. TCRdb reprocessed the 5' RACE reads and keeps a single row for each CDR3 protein, giving no DNA. The sample totals some 150,000 distinct CDR3 sequences. Input material: blood T cells: a sorted CD56 or NKG2C T cell subset, CD4+ or CD8+ T cells, or bulk PBMC T cells (not recorded which). Receptor source: a man between 18 and 35 years old in good health.

The genes are TRBV12-3 or TRBV12-4 and TRBJ2-5; TCRdb proposes TRBD2, but this gene call is untestable without DNA. This CDR3 is built from 15 residues. CDR3 sequence reads: CASSETSLYQETQYF.

This sequence joins TRBV9 and TRBJ2-7; the TCRdb call, TRBD2, lacks DNA for checking. This CDR3 spans 14 amino acids. Germline V gene lookup returns CDR1 SGDLS and CDR2 YYNGEE. The CDR3 sequence is CASSVDGGWREQYF.

The chain couples TRBV6-5 to TRBJ1-1; the TCRdb call, TRBD1, lacks DNA for checking. This CDR3 has 16 amino acids. Germline loops: CDR1 MNHEY, CDR2 SVGAGI. CDR3: CASSYSTTGEGTEAFF.

This chain connects TRBV14 to TRBJ2-1; TCRdb calls TRBD1, which cannot be checked without DNA. The CDR3 length is 15 residues. Germline CDR1 is SGHDN and CDR2 is FVKESK. The CDR3: CASSQPSPLYNEQFF.

The chain couples TRBV19 to TRBJ2-5. Germline lookup yields CDR1 LNHDA and CDR2 SQIVND (reference sequence). The CDR3 loop spans 14 amino acids. CDR3 amino acids: CASSKRGTLRTQYF.

The chain couples TRBV15 to TRBJ2-1. Germline-derived CDR1 and CDR2 are LNHNV and YYDKDF (reference sequence). The CDR3 consists of 13 residues. The CDR3 is CATSTDSYNEQFF.

The chain carries TRBV4-3 and TRBJ2-2; TCRdb selects TRBD1, and the lack of DNA leaves this call unchecked. Germline loops: CDR1 LGHNA, CDR2 YSLEER. The CDR3 is made up of 15 amino acids. The CDR3 spells CASSQEGQFTGELFF.

The CDR3 sequence: CASSFQPTGETQYF. The chain uses TRBV6-5 and TRBJ2-5; TCRdb selects TRBD1, and the lack of DNA leaves this call unchecked. Looked up from germline, CDR1 is MNHEY and CDR2 is SVGAGI. The CDR3 is 14 residues long.

The chain combines TRBV11-2 with TRBJ1-1. CDR1 SGHAT and CDR2 FQNNGV come from the germline V gene. This CDR3 comprises 15 residues. The CDR3 spells CASSLFRAVNTEAFF.

The gene calls are TRBV15 and TRBJ1-4. The CDR3 consists of 15 residues. Germline V lookup: CDR1 LNHNV, CDR2 YYDKDF (reference sequence). CDR3: CATSREIATNEKLFF. Variable domain in full (rest from reference TRBV15 and TRBJ1-4): DAMVIQNPRYQVTQFGKPVTLSCSQTLNHNVMYWYQQKSSQAPKLLFHYYDKDFNNEADTPDNFQSRRPNTSFCFLDIRSPGLGDTAMYLCATSREIATNEKLFFGSGTQLSVL.

This chain links TRBV4-3 with TRBJ2-6; with no DNA, the TCRdb D assignment of TRBD2 cannot be verified. Per the germline V gene, CDR1 is LGHNA and CDR2 is YSLEER. The CDR3 sequence is 18 residues long. The CDR3 protein is CASSQDPLAYSGANVLTF.

The chain carries TRBV6-5 and TRBJ2-1; TCRdb indicates TRBD1, and absent DNA this call remains unverified. The CDR3 is made up of 16 amino acids. Germline V gene sequence: CDR1 MNHEY, CDR2 SVGAGI. This CDR3 is CASSYSISGDPNEQFF.

This chain uses TRBV6-2 or TRBV6-3 with TRBJ2-7; TCRdb gives TRBD2 as the D gene, but with no DNA this cannot be confirmed. Germline V gene data show CDR1 as MNHEY and CDR2 as SVGEGT. This CDR3 has 13 amino acids. CDR3 region: CASSSGRTYEQYF.

The chain joins TRBV7-9 to TRBJ2-1; as DNA is missing, the TRBD2 call by TCRdb cannot be tested. The CDR3 is 15 residues long. Germline V gene lookup returns CDR1 SEHNR and CDR2 FQNEAQ (reference sequence). CDR3 sequence: CASSSPLDRYNEQFF.

The chain is built from TRBV14 and TRBJ2-1; with no DNA, the TCRdb D assignment of TRBD2 cannot be verified. Germline values: CDR1 SGHDN, CDR2 FVKESK. CDR3 size: 15 residues. The chain's CDR3 is CASSRLTSGRNEQFF.

This rearrangement joins TRBV5-1 to TRBJ2-1; TCRdb selects TRBD1, and the lack of DNA leaves this call unchecked. The germline V gene encodes CDR1 SGHRS and CDR2 YFSETQ. This CDR3 has 14 residues. The CDR3 loop is CASSPGQEGNEQFF. Combining the CDR3 with reference TRBV5-1 and TRBJ2-1 gives the whole variable domain KAGVTQTPRYLIKTRGQQVTLSCSPISGHRSVSWYQQTPGQGLQFLFEYFSETQRNKGNFPGRFSGRQFSNSRSEMNVSTLELGDSALYLCASSPGQEGNEQFFGPGTRLTVL.

V usage is TRBV2 and J usage is TRBJ2-1; TCRdb gives TRBD2 as the D gene, but with no DNA this cannot be confirmed. This CDR3 is built from 15 residues. In germline, CDR1 is SNHLY, CDR2 FYNNEI. This chain's CDR3 is CASSLGLAVYNEQFF.

The rearrangement joins TRBV14 to TRBJ2-7; no DNA is available, so the TRBD1 call from TCRdb remains unchecked. CDR1 SGHDN and CDR2 FVKESK come from the germline V gene. The CDR3 runs 14 residues. Here the CDR3 reads CASSLGTGGYEQYF.

V gene TRBV21-1 combines with J gene TRBJ2-1. TRBV21-1 is a recognized pseudogene. The CDR3 has 16 residues. The CDR3 sequence: CASSKTGRGSYNEQFF.

The genes are TRBV10-2 and TRBJ1-5; as DNA is missing, the TRBD1 call by TCRdb cannot be tested. From germline, CDR1 is WSHSY and CDR2 SAAADI. This CDR3 is built from 15 residues. The CDR3 sequence is CASSEAGQGGQPQHF.

The V gene is TRBV5-1, the J gene TRBJ2-1. Germline V gene lookup returns CDR1 SGHRS and CDR2 YFSETQ. The CDR3 spans 12 residues. CDR3 sequence: CASSLTTADQFF. Using reference TRBV5-1 and TRBJ2-1 for the parts outside the CDR3, the full variable domain is KAGVTQTPRYLIKTRGQQVTLSCSPISGHRSVSWYQQTPGQGLQFLFEYFSETQRNKGNFPGRFSGRQFSNSRSEMNVSTLELGDSALYLCASSLTTADQFFGPGTRLTVL.

The genes are TRBV19 and TRBJ2-7; TCRdb reports TRBD1, a call that lacks DNA to check it against. Germline CDR1 reads LNHDA; CDR2 reads SQIVND (reference sequence). This CDR3 region has 14 residues. This CDR3 is CASSMVGQAYEQYF.

This chain joins TRBV12-3 or TRBV12-4 and TRBJ2-1. The CDR3 runs to 14 residues. The CDR3 sequence: CASSLTAVYNEQFF.

This chain joins TRBV20-1 and TRBJ2-2; there is no DNA to check the TCRdb D call of TRBD2. The CDR3 totals 14 residues. Germline CDR1 is DFQATT and CDR2 is SNEGSKA (reference sequence). This CDR3 reads CSASGLAGTGELFF.

V is TRBV28 and J is TRBJ1-3. CDR1 and CDR2 (germline): MDHEN, SYDVKM. The CDR3 runs 17 residues. The CDR3 loop is CASSLYGPTGSGNTIYF.

The CDR3 sequence is CASSSTGPDTQYF. The chain links TRBV27 to TRBJ2-3; TCRdb returns TRBD1, unconfirmable since there is no DNA. CDR3 size: 13 residues. Germline values: CDR1 MNHEY, CDR2 SMNVEV (reference sequence).

The rearrangement links TRBV20-1 to TRBJ1-5; TCRdb proposes TRBD1, but this gene call is untestable without DNA. Germline values: CDR1 DFQATT, CDR2 SNEGSKA (reference sequence). The CDR3 loop spans 13 amino acids. The CDR3 loop is CSASARAIQPQHF.

V gene TRBV7-8 combines with J gene TRBJ2-5; TCRdb lists TRBD2, though no DNA is available to test this call. The germline V gene has CDR1 SGHVS and CDR2 FQNEAQ. The CDR3 is 15 residues long. The CDR3 loop reads CASSSTSGSVETQYF.

The genes are TRBV27 and TRBJ2-3; the D gene TCRdb calls, TRBD1, cannot be checked with no DNA. There are 16 residues in the CDR3. Germline V gives CDR1 MNHEY, CDR2 SMNVEV (reference sequence). The CDR3: CASSLFRQGPTDTQYF.

The chain couples TRBV14 to TRBJ2-2; the D call from TCRdb, TRBD1, cannot be confirmed without DNA. Germline CDR1 and CDR2: SGHDN and FVKESK. This CDR3 has 16 amino acids. CDR3 loop: CASCKQGGKNTGELFF.

The CDR3 sequence is CASSIGDGDQPQHF. The chain uses TRBV19 and TRBJ1-5; TCRdb reports TRBD1, a call that lacks DNA to check it against. This CDR3 contains 14 residues. The germline CDR1 and CDR2 sequences are LNHDA and SQIVND (reference sequence).

The chain joins TRBV6-1 to TRBJ2-3; TCRdb indicates TRBD1, and absent DNA this call remains unverified. Germline CDR1 and CDR2: MNHNS and SASEGT. This CDR3 spans 16 amino acids. This CDR3 reads CASSPPSGRGTDTQYF.